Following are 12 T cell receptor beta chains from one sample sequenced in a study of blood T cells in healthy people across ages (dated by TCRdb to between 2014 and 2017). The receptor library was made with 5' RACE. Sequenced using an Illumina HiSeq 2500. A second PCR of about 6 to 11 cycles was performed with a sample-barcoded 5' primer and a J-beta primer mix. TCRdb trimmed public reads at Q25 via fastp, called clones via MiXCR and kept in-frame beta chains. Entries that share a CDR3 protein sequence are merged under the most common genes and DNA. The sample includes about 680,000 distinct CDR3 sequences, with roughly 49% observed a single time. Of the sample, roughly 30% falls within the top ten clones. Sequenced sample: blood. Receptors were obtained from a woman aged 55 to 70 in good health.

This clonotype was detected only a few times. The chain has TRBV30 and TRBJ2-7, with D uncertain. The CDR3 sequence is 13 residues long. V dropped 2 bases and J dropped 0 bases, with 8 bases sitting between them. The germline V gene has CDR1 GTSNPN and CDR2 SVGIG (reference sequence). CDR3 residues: CAWSKGGSYEQYF. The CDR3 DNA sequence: TGTGCCTGGAGTAAGGGTGGCTCCTACGAGCAGTACTTC. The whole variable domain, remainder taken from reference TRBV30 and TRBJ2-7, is SQTIHQWPATLVQPVGSPLSLECTVEGTSNPNLYWYRQAAGRGLQLLFYSVGIGQISSEVPQNLSASRPQDRQFILSSKKLLLSDSGFYLCAWSKGGSYEQYFGPGTRLTVT.

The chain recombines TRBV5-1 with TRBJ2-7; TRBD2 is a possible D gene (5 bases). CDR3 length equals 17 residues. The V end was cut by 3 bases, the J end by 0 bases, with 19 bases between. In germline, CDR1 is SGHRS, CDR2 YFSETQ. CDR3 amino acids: CASSSNPPGIGSYEQYF. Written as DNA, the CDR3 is TGCGCCAGCAGCTCGAACCCTCCCGGGATAGGCTCCTACGAGCAGTACTTC.

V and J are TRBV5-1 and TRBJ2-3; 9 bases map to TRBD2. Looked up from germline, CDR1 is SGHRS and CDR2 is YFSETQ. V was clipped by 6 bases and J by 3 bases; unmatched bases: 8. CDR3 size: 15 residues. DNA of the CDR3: TGCGCCAGCAAGCCTAGCGGGACCACAACAGATACGCAGTATTTT. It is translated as CASKPSGTTTDTQYF. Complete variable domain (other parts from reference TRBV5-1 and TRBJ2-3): KAGVTQTPRYLIKTRGQQVTLSCSPISGHRSVSWYQQTPGQGLQFLFEYFSETQRNKGNFPGRFSGRQFSNSRSEMNVSTLELGDSALYLCASKPSGTTTDTQYFGPGTRLTVL.

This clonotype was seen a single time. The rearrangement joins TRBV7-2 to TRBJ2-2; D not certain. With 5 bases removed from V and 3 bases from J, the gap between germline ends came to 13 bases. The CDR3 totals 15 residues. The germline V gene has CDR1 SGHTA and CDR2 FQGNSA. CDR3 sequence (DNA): TGTGCCAGCAGCAAAAACGGCGGTTACACCGGGGAGCTGTTTTTT. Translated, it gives CASSKNGGYTGELFF.

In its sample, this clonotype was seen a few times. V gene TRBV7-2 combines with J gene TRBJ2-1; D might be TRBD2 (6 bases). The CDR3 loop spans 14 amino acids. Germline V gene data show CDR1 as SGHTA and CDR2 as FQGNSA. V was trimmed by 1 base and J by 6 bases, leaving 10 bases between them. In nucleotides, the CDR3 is TGTGCCAGCAGCTTAGTTCGGGGGAGCAATGAGCAGTTCTTC. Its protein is CASSLVRGSNEQFF.

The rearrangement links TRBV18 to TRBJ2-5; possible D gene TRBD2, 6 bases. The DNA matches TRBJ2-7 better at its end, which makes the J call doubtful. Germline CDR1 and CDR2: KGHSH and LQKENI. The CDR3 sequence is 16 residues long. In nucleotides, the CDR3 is TGTGCCAGCTCACCCACCACCGGACTAAAATCCGACGAGCAGTACTTC. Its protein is CASSPTTGLKSDEQYF.

CDR3 nucleotide sequence: TGTGCCAGCAGTGAAGGCGGCCTATATTCACCCCTCCACTTT. Translated: CASSEGGLYSPLHF. The J gene is TRBJ1-6, the V gene TRBV6-1; D is ambiguous. V was trimmed by 1 base and J by 8 bases, leaving 9 bases between them. CDR3 size: 14 residues. The germline V gene encodes CDR1 MNHNS and CDR2 SASEGT.

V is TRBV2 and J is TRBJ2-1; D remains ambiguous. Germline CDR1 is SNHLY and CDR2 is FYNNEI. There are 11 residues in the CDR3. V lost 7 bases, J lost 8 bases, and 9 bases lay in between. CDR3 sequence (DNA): TGTGCCAGCACTATGAGCTATGAGCAGTTCTTC. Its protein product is CASTMSYEQFF.

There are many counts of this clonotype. The CDR3 loop reads CASSFTASTDTQYF. The CDR3 DNA reads as TGTGCCAGCAGCTTCACAGCTAGCACAGATACGCAGTATTTT. The chain has TRBV27 and TRBJ2-3; D remains ambiguous. Germline assignment: CDR1 MNHEY and CDR2 SMNVEV (reference sequence). Trimming took 6 bases from V and 0 from J, leaving 10 bases between them. The length of the CDR3 is 14 residues.

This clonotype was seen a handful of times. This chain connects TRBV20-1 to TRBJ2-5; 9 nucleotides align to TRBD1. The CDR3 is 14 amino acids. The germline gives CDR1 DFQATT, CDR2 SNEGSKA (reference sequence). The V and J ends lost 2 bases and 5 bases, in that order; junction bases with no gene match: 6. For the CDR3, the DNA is TGCAGTGCTAGAAACTACAGGGGGCAGGAGACCCAGTACTTC. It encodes CSARNYRGQETQYF.

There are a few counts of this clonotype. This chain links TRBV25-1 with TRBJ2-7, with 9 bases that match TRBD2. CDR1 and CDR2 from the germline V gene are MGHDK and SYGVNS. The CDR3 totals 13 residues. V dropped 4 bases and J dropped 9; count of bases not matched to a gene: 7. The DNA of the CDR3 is TGTGCCAGCAGTGTGGGCGGGAGGGCGGTGCAGTACTTC. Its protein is CASSVGGRAVQYF.

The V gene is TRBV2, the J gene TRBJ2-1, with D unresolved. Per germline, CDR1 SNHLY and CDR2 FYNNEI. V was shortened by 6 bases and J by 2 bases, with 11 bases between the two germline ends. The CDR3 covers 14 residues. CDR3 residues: CASRADGTYNEQFF. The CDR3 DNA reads TGTGCCAGCAGGGCGGACGGAACCTACAATGAGCAGTTCTTC.